A single sample gave rise to the 2 T cell receptor beta chains below, sequenced in a study of T cells in Graves' hyperthyroidism and ophthalmopathy. What was amplified from RNA transcripts were TCR beta CDR3 regions. In the first-round RT-PCR of the TCR CDR3, the HTBI primer set was used. From the multiplex PCR reads, TCRdb called clonotypes with MiXCR, one entry per CDR3 protein. The sample lists hundreds of thousands of distinct CDR3 sequences, roughly 13% occurring once. The specimen was blood. These receptors were taken from a woman aged 35 to 49 with Graves' ophthalmopathy.

The genes are TRBV7-2 and TRBJ2-1, with 9 bases aligning to TRBD2. Germline V gene lookup returns CDR1 SGHTA and CDR2 FQGNSA. J gave up 7 bases and V 2 bases, and 0 bases lay outside the gene matches. This CDR3 is 13 amino acids long. CDR3 sequence reads: CASSLLAGNEQFF. DNA for the CDR3: TGTGCCAGCAGCTTACTAGCGGGGAATGAGCAGTTCTTC.

This clonotype was seen at least ten times. CDR3: CASSVGEAGYEQYF. CDR3 bases: TGTGCCAGCAGCGTGGGGGAGGCGGGTTACGAGCAGTACTTC. This chain links TRBV9 with TRBJ2-7; tentatively, D is TRBD2 (6 bases). V lost 2 bases and J 4 bases, leaving 13 bases between the germline ends. The CDR3 extends over 14 amino acids. Looked up from germline, CDR1 is SGDLS and CDR2 is YYNGEE. Drawing the rest from reference TRBV9 and TRBJ2-7, the complete variable domain is DSGVTQTPKHLITATGQRVTLRCSPRSGDLSVYWYQQSLDQGLQFLIQYYNGEERAKGNILERFSAQQFPDLHSELNLSSLELGDSALYFCASSVGEAGYEQYFGPGTRLTVT.